The 19 T cell receptor beta chains listed next were all sequenced from one sample in a study of radiotherapy plus CTLA-4 blockade in lung cancer. Measured with immunoSEQ multiplex PCR; TCRdb has only the in-frame clones, and not every one. The sample has about 80,000 clones, 84% seen once. Sequenced material: peripheral blood, taken from a patient treated with radiotherapy plus ipilimumab. The receptor source for this set is a human donor with non-small cell lung cancer who had stable disease on radiotherapy plus ipilimumab.

In this sample, this clone turned up once. The chain combines TRBV18 with TRBJ2-7; TRBD1 aligns across 7 bases. The V and J ends lost 7 bases and 5 bases, in that order; junction bases with no gene match: 8. The CDR3 sequence is 13 residues long. Germline V gene lookup returns CDR1 KGHSH and CDR2 LQKENI. CDR3 sequence reads: CASFRQGNDEQYF. Here the CDR3 DNA reads TGTGCCAGCTTCCGACAGGGCAATGACGAGCAGTACTTC.

This sequence joins TRBV9 and TRBJ2-1; 11 bases are shared with TRBD2. The trim removed 3 bases at V and 7 bases at J, leaving 12 bases unmatched. Germline loops: CDR1 SGDLS, CDR2 YYNGEE. The CDR3 spans 17 residues. CDR3 sequence (DNA): TGTGCCAGCAGCGCCCCAGGAGGGACTAGCGGTTATAATGAGCAGTTCTTC. Translated, it gives CASSAPGGTSGYNEQFF. The complete variable domain, with remaining parts taken from reference TRBV9 and TRBJ2-1, reads DSGVTQTPKHLITATGQRVTLRCSPRSGDLSVYWYQQSLDQGLQFLIQYYNGEERAKGNILERFSAQQFPDLHSELNLSSLELGDSALYFCASSAPGGTSGYNEQFFGPGTRLTVL.

The rearrangement links TRBV19 to TRBJ1-1; 7 nucleotides align to TRBD1. Trimming cost V 3 bases and J 4 bases; bases outside gene matches: 5. Per germline, CDR1 LNHDA and CDR2 SQIVND (reference sequence). The CDR3 consists of 14 residues. CDR3 sequence (DNA): TGTGCCAGTAGTATGAGTCGACAGGGCACTGAAGCTTTCTTT. The encoded protein is CASSMSRQGTEAFF.

In its sample, this clone was seen a few times. J is TRBJ2-6 and V is TRBV27; D remains ambiguous. The CDR3 loop spans 19 amino acids. Between the trimmed V and J ends, which lost 3 bases and 4 bases, there was a span of 22 bases. CDR1 and CDR2 from the germline V gene are MNHEY and SMNVEV (reference sequence). The CDR3 spells CASSFSRRKGDAGANVLTF. In DNA form, the CDR3 reads TGTGCCAGCAGTTTCTCCCGCCGGAAAGGAGACGCCGGGGCCAACGTCCTGACTTTC.

CDR3 region: CASSARVGTEAFF. For the CDR3, the DNA is TGCGCCAGCAGCGCCAGGGTGGGCACTGAAGCTTTCTTT. V is TRBV4-1 and J is TRBJ1-1; D possibly corresponds to TRBD1 (5 bases). This CDR3 region has 13 residues. Trimming took off 5 bases at V and 4 bases at J, with 11 bases between the two ends. Germline V gene lookup returns CDR1 MGHRA and CDR2 YSYEKL.

The chain is built from TRBV7-2 and TRBJ2-3, with D perhaps TRBD1 (5 bases). Deletions cut 2 bases from V and 5 bases from J, with 14 bases between. Germline-derived CDR1 and CDR2 are SGHTA and FQGNSA. CDR3 length equals 15 residues. The CDR3 reads CASSLLAVREDTQYF. Written as DNA, the CDR3 is TGTGCCAGCAGCTTACTGGCGGTCAGGGAAGATACGCAGTATTTT.

V is TRBV11-1 and J is TRBJ1-3, with D possibly TRBD1 on 6 matching bases. Germline lookup yields CDR1 SGHAT and CDR2 FQDESV (reference sequence). This CDR3 contains 16 residues. V shed 1 base and J shed 0 bases, with 10 bases lying between them. The CDR3 DNA reads TGTGCCAGCAGCTTAGGGGGGCGCCACTCTGGAAACACCATATATTTT. Its protein is CASSLGGRHSGNTIYF.

This clone appeared a single time. This chain links TRBV6-5 with TRBJ1-1; the D gene is possibly TRBD1 (6 bases). Germline CDR1 MNHEY, CDR2 SVGAGI. The CDR3 contains 16 residues. V was cut by 4 bases and J by 2 bases, with 17 bases left in between. The CDR3 is CASSSRTVGENTEAFF. CDR3 DNA: TGTGCCAGCAGTTCGAGGACAGTAGGAGAAAACACTGAAGCTTTCTTT.

The rearrangement joins TRBV7-3 to TRBJ1-1; D uncertain. The CDR3 totals 13 residues. The ends were cut back, 0 bases at V and 7 bases at J, with 9 bases in the middle. Germline CDR1 reads SGHTA; CDR2 reads FQGTGA. Here the CDR3 DNA reads TGTGCCAGCAGCTTAACCCCATACATTGAAGCTTTCTTT. This codes for CASSLTPYIEAFF.

There are a few counts of this clone. Written as DNA, the CDR3 is TGTGCCAGCAGCCCAGCCGGACAGACCCTCTATAGCACAGATACGCAGTATTTT. It encodes CASSPAGQTLYSTDTQYF. The chain joins TRBV7-6 to TRBJ2-3; maybe TRBD1 (6 bases). Germline V gives CDR1 SGHVS, CDR2 FNYEAQ. V was cut by 5 bases and J by 0 bases, with 21 bases left in between. The CDR3 extends over 18 amino acids.

The chain is built from TRBV5-4 and TRBJ2-1; D remains ambiguous. CDR3 length: 16 residues. Deletions cut 0 bases from V and 2 bases from J, with 12 bases between. CDR1 and CDR2 from the germline V gene are SGHNT and YYREEE (reference sequence). Here the CDR3 reads CASSLGAATPYNEQFF. The CDR3 DNA sequence: TGTGCCAGCAGCTTGGGGGCCGCGACCCCCTACAATGAGCAGTTCTTC.

V usage is TRBV6-5 and J usage is TRBJ2-1; weak D call: TRBD2 (8 bases). Germline CDR1 reads MNHEY; CDR2 reads SVGAGI. Trimming removed 7 bases at V and 13 bases at J, with 26 bases between. This CDR3 spans 15 amino acids. The CDR3 sequence is CASMRGLAGSWEQFF. In DNA, the CDR3 is TGTGCCAGCATGAGGGGGCTAGCGGGTTCTTGGGAACAGTTCTTC.

The rearrangement links TRBV28 to TRBJ2-4; perhaps D is TRBD1 or TRBD2 (5 bases each). V lost 7 bases to trimming and J lost 0 bases, with 13 bases between them. Germline CDR1 MDHEN, CDR2 SYDVKM. CDR3 length equals 15 residues. Here the CDR3 DNA reads TGTGCCAGCAACGGGGCTGGGGGAGCCAAAAACATTCAGTACTTC. Its protein product is CASNGAGGAKNIQYF.

V and J are TRBV5-1 and TRBJ1-4; 7 bases are a match to TRBD1. The junction had 12 bases not matched to a gene; V was cut back by 7 bases and J by 6 bases. Looked up from germline, CDR1 is SGHRS and CDR2 is YFSETQ. CDR3 size: 15 residues. The CDR3 nucleotides are TGCGCCAGCGCACCGCGGACAGGTTTTGATGAAAAACTGTTTTTT. This encodes CASAPRTGFDEKLFF.

Only one count was recorded for this clone. The chain has TRBV5-1 and TRBJ2-1, with 11 bases aligning to TRBD2. The CDR3 has 15 residues. The V segment lost 1 base and the J segment 9 bases; nucleotides outside the gene matches: 6. Germline CDR1 SGHRS, CDR2 YFSETQ. CDR3 in amino acids: CASSLLAGGQGEQFF. Here the CDR3 DNA reads TGCGCCAGCAGCTTGCTAGCGGGGGGCCAGGGTGAGCAGTTCTTC.

Only a few counts were recorded for this clone. Other DNA sequences in this specimen translate into the identical CDR3. The chain is built from TRBV4-1 and TRBJ1-6; TRBD1 aligns across 7 bases. This CDR3 has 15 residues. V lost 3 bases and J lost 5; bases outside the gene matches: 4. Per the germline V gene, CDR1 is MGHRA and CDR2 is YSYEKL. CDR3 sequence reads: CASSQAGGDNSPLHF. DNA of the CDR3: TGCGCCAGCAGCCAGGCAGGGGGTGATAATTCACCCCTCCACTTT.

The chain couples TRBV19 to TRBJ2-1; a weak D match, TRBD2 (6 bases). The CDR3 runs to 14 residues. The germline V and J ends were trimmed by 7 bases and 2 bases, with 12 bases remaining between them. CDR1 and CDR2 (germline): LNHDA, SQIVND (reference sequence). The CDR3 DNA is TGTGCCAGTAATCCCGGACTAACCTACAATGAGCAGTTCTTC. It yields the protein CASNPGLTYNEQFF. Looking up the rest from reference TRBV19 and TRBJ2-1 gives the full variable domain: DGGITQSPKYLFRKEGQNVTLSCEQNLNHDAMYWYRQDPGQGLRLIYYSQIVNDFQKGDIAEGYSVSREKKESFPLTVTSAQKNPTAFYLCASNPGLTYNEQFFGPGTRLTVL.

The chain joins TRBV5-1 to TRBJ2-1; D may be TRBD2 (5 bases). The CDR3 length is 16 residues. Germline V gene sequence: CDR1 SGHRS, CDR2 YFSETQ. Trimming left V 1 base short and J 1 base short, with 12 bases between. CDR3 DNA sequence: TGCGCCAGCAGCTTGCGGACTTTTCCGTCCTACAATGAGCAGTTCTTC. Amino acids: CASSLRTFPSYNEQFF.

The chain uses TRBV7-9 and TRBJ1-2, with D possibly matching TRBD1 (5 bases). The CDR3 extends over 17 amino acids. In germline, CDR1 is SEHNR, CDR2 FQNEAQ (reference sequence). V shed 2 bases and J shed 2 bases, with 18 bases lying between them. DNA for the CDR3: TGTGCCAGCAGCTTAACGAGCGGTCAGGGACGGAACTATGGCTACACCTTC. Translation: CASSLTSGQGRNYGYTF.